This T cell receptor (beta chain) came from a study of cytomegalovirus exposure and HLA in healthy donors (dated by TCRdb to 2015 to 2018). Some background on the complete study: An earlier analysis of more than 550 of the donors reported approximately 300 Gb of sequence data and 95 million to 130 million unique TCR beta sequences obtained from approximately 180 million T cells. Among approximately 370 genotyped donors of the cohort, an average of around 240,000 unique TCR beta nucleotide sequences was sequenced per donor, of which approximately 18% were non-productive. The study aimed to test whether signatures of past pathogen exposure could be identified by cataloging public T cell receptors. Roughly 300 gigabases of sequencing data and approximately 85 million unique TCR sequences were included in an early release covering several hundred HLA-typed donors. To predict cytomegalovirus infection status, the study combined high-throughput TCR immunosequencing, statistical association of individual TCRs with disease status, and machine learning. A later genetic analysis took genome-wide SNP genotypes for about 60% of the roughly 670 donors and used that subset as a discovery cohort. A handful of DR-DQ haplotypes were treated as single units for association and clustering because of strong linkage in the cohort. In a later analysis, previously published TCR beta repertoires from several hundred donors were re-analyzed and high-resolution HLA genotyping was added so that TCR occurrence patterns could be studied. Alongside the repertoire data, information on donor age, sex, ethnicity and CMV serostatus was compiled. The number of donors typed differed by locus, with roughly 620-630 for A, B, C, DRB1 and DQB1, around 500 for DQA1, about 610 for DPA1, and 450 to 480 for DPB1. Both class I and class II loci were covered by HLA typing, at four-digit resolution. Every discovery cohort repertoire had been produced on one sequencing platform. The genetic ancestry cluster associated with self-reported Caucasian donors included about 81% of the roughly 400 genotyped donors. In the later analysis, no new phenotypic data were used to find candidate immune exposures; instead, reliance was placed on TCR beta sequences and their occurrence across donors. An earlier analysis of about 620 of the donors applied high-throughput TCR beta sequencing to assess whether each TCR beta V gene segment acted as functional or pseudogenic. The study profiled the T cell repertoires of about 640 subjects by immunosequencing and related them to cytomegalovirus serostatus. In addition to the first cohort of 650 to 750 subjects, a separate validation cohort of approximately 130 different subjects was used.

In total, 600 or so healthy bone marrow donors made up the cohort. At the time of sampling, all cohort members were nominally healthy, though unrecorded immune exposures were likely present. The donor was CMV seropositive and belonged to the group of 250 to 350 seropositive cohort members. A peripheral blood sample was provided by each donor, and peripheral blood mononuclear cells were used for TCR beta sequencing. Genomic DNA was extracted from the blood cell samples with the Qiagen DNeasy Blood Extraction Kit. Ends trimmed: V by 4 bases, J by 1 base; bases unmatched to a gene: 4. Spanning cysteine to phenylalanine, the CDR3 consists of 17 amino acids. The only DNA kept is the CDR3, 51 bases in frame from the first base. As encoded in the germline V gene (reference sequence), CDR1 is MNHEY while CDR2 is SMNVEV. This clone appeared a few times. No cognate antigen has been identified for it. Base qualities are missing; no much larger clone stands one base away.

The method behind the library was the immunoSEQ multiplex PCR assay. For the multiplex PCR, a mixture combining 60 forward primers for TCR Vbeta segments and 13 reverse primers for TCR Jbeta segments was used. A multiplex PCR assay on genomic DNA amplified the CDR3 region of rearranged TCR beta genes. Amplified TCR beta libraries were sequenced as 87-base-pair reads on the Illumina HiSeq System. Processing in the source paper ran as follows. A later analysis tallied roughly 80 million unique TCR beta chains across the 666 repertoires, and roughly 11 million of those chains were shared by two or more donors. To remove PCR and sequencing errors, raw reads were error-corrected and collapsed into unique sequences using a nearest-neighbor algorithm that merged closely related sequences. Alignment of CDR3 sequences to IMGT reference sequences was used to assign V, D and J gene segments. Each retained sequence needed at least a six-nucleotide match to both a V gene segment and a J gene segment. A rearrangement counted as productive if the CDR3 had no stop codons and remained in frame with V and J, and every other rearrangement counted as non-productive. CDR3 was defined by IMGT convention, running from the second conserved V-encoded cysteine to the conserved J-encoded phenylalanine. Sequences without an unambiguous match to a single V gene segment were excluded from the earlier analysis of about 600 of the donors. In an earlier analysis of around 600 of the donors, V segments were called functional above 56.7% productive rearrangements and were called segregating when the between-donor standard deviation exceeded 5%. A statistical classification framework was built to diagnose cytomegalovirus status from the catalog of TCR beta chain sequences. In a later analysis, TCR nucleotide sequences were compared against IMGT/GENE-DB human TR gene sequences so that V and J genes could be assigned. The TCRdist pipeline was used in a later analysis to assign CDR3 sequences and most-parsimonious VDJ recombination scenarios. A later analysis defined each TCR beta chain by its CDR3 amino acid sequence plus V-gene family, and excluded reads lacking a unique V-gene family. To address suspected cross-contamination and a sequencing artifact, a later analysis removed 450 to 700 highly shared, low-generation-probability nucleotide sequences. In a later analysis, a clonal expansion index was calculated for each public chain from normalized within-repertoire ranks of inferred template counts. In a later analysis, generation probabilities were computed with a VDJ recombination model fitted to out-of-frame rearrangements, and the resulting probabilities were checked against IGoR. Hypergeometric tests were used in a later analysis to score TCR-TCR, TCR-HLA and TCR-CMV co-occurrence, with a repertoire-size bias correction applied to the TCR pairs. False discovery rates were estimated in a later analysis by permuting HLA or CMV assignments 20 times. In a later analysis, co-occurring TCRs were grouped using DBSCAN, with TCRdist sequence similarity added in when clustering inside HLA-allele-positive subsets. Repertoires with fewer than 30,000 or more than 120,000 public chains, plus five repertoires with anomalous nucleotide sharing, were excluded from co-occurrence clustering. This immuneACCESS table, as held by TCRdb, lists in-frame sequences with V and J called but not all clones. Of the missing ones, under half trace to an unresolved V gene in checked studies; the others have no known cause. The V and J calls and the clone size are those of that table, but D and trimming were determined from the DNA. Recorded for this sample are 90,000 to 120,000 clones; 10% of them occurred a single time. Under 6.5% of the sample is held by the ten biggest clonotypes.

Overall results and qualifications from the work: The authors suggested that the approach could potentially be generalized to other disease states and immunological phenotypes. According to a later analysis, parvovirus B19, influenza, CMV and Epstein-Barr virus appeared linked to several top co-occurrence clusters. Only TCR beta chains were sequenced in this cohort, and the absence of alpha or paired-chain data limited detectable features. In a later analysis, the rate of TCR association differed among HLA loci, with DRB1 alleles having the most associated TCRs and HLA-C alleles having the fewest. The presence/absence analyses assumed that sequencing depth was roughly uniform across donors, and that assumption may not be true. When HLA alleles, especially DR and DQ, strongly co-occurred, attributing TCR associations to individual alleles was difficult. An earlier analysis of 587 of the donors showed that most TCR beta V segments appeared in productive rearrangements either about 87% or about 30% of the time, which broadly matched IMGT annotations. The study gave a list of more than 150 TCR beta chains associated with cytomegalovirus. Correlated functional status among segregating V segments might be attributable to linkage disequilibrium, but an unknown experimental factor could not be ruled out. In vitro tests confirmed that a few of the cytomegalovirus-associated TCR beta chains recognize cytomegalovirus antigens. About 17 rarely observed V segments, including chromosome 9 orphons, were excluded from the earlier analysis of just under 600 of the donors because counts were too low. An association between a missense DCLRE1C variant and V-gene and J-gene trimming of TCR beta chains was found in a later genetic analysis and replicated in an independent cohort. Cytomegalovirus status was reported to be diagnosed by the classifier with high specificity and sensitivity in both the original and validation cohorts. According to a later analysis, most CMV-associated TCR beta chains appeared to be HLA-restricted, and the HLA associations seemed to be driven largely by CMV exposure. A later genetic analysis reported fewer N-insertions in productive TCRs among donors in an Asian-associated ancestry cluster than the approximately 670-donor mean. CMV serostatus was the only immune exposure information available for the cohort. Specific HLA alleles were associated with over 15,000 TCR beta sequences at a false discovery rate of 0.05 in a later analysis. A further reported finding was that TCR beta sequences accurately predicted the HLA-A and HLA-B alleles for most subjects in the first cohort. Some IMGT-functional V segments, including TRBV6-2 and TRBV6-3, could not be distinguished by the 87-base-pair reads and were therefore excluded. Because some donors lacked HLA typing at each locus, the association tests relied only on the typed subset. A cluster of highly shared sequence variants was judged likely to represent a technical artifact of the sequencing pipeline. Across donors, most TCR sequences were observed very rarely, whereas some public TCRs were present in many individuals. A later analysis found that HLA-associated TCR beta chains were more clonally expanded and had lower generation probabilities than equally common non-associated chains.

Sample: PBMCs. This sequence originates from a middle-aged man in good health and CMV-seropositive. The chain is encoded by TRBV27 joined to TRBJ1-6, with 10 bases matching TRBD1. The DNA sequence follows: TGTGCCAGCAGTTGGGGACAGGGGAGGTCCTATAATTCACCCCTCCACTTT. Translated, this gives CASSWGQGRSYNSPLHF.